The 32 T cell receptor beta chains listed next were all sequenced from one sample in a study of Graves' ophthalmopathy and Graves' hyperthyroidism. Transcripts of RNA were the source for amplifying TCR beta CDR3 regions. HTBI-primed first-round RT-PCR preceded second-round multiplex PCR. One entry per CDR3 protein results from TCRdb running MiXCR on the multiplex PCR reads. This table has hundreds of thousands of distinct CDR3 sequences, approximately 21% appearing once. The sample was peripheral blood. The receptors derive from a young woman with stable Graves' hyperthyroidism. Some clones in this sample may be carry-over from other donors' samples.

This clonotype was counted ten times or more. The chain recombines TRBV6-2 or TRBV6-3 with TRBJ1-5; 11 nucleotides match TRBD1. CDR1 and CDR2 from the germline V gene are MNHEY and SVGEGT. J lost 7 bases, V lost 0 bases, and 5 bases had no gene match. CDR3 length: 16 amino acids. The CDR3 loop reads CASSYSRTGGVQPQHF. DNA of the CDR3: TGTGCCAGCAGTTACTCTAGGACAGGGGGCGTACAGCCCCAGCATTTT.

This clonotype was found many times. V is TRBV6-5 and J is TRBJ2-7, with D possibly being TRBD2 (6 bases). CDR3 length: 13 amino acids. The germline gives CDR1 MNHEY, CDR2 SVGAGI. The CDR3 spells CAGGSRSSYEQYF. In DNA, the CDR3 is TGTGCAGGAGGGAGCCGAAGCTCCTACGAGCAGTACTTC.

In this sample, this clonotype turned up many times. CDR3 in amino acids: CASSPSVQSNQPQHF. CDR3 DNA: TGTGCCAGCTCACCATCGGTTCAGAGCAATCAGCCCCAGCATTTT. This rearrangement joins TRBV18 to TRBJ1-5; unclear D gene. There are 15 residues in the CDR3. The V gene's germline CDR1 is KGHSH and CDR2 LQKENI. Between the trimmed V and J ends, which lost 2 bases and 1 base, there was a span of 9 bases.

This clonotype was picked up many times. V gene TRBV6-1 combines with J gene TRBJ2-5, with D perhaps matching TRBD1 (6 bases). V was trimmed by 7 bases and J by 0 bases, leaving 18 bases between them. The V gene's germline CDR1 is MNHNS and CDR2 SASEGT. The CDR3 totals 16 residues. This CDR3 reads CASNNIPGHHQETQYF. CDR3 coding DNA: TGTGCCAGCAACAACATCCCGGGACACCACCAAGAGACCCAGTACTTC.

This clonotype was observed many times. The gene calls are TRBV20-1 and TRBJ2-7; D remains unclear. V dropped 3 bases and J dropped 7 bases, with 16 bases sitting between them. The CDR3 has 13 residues. CDR1 DFQATT and CDR2 SNEGSKA come from the germline V gene (reference sequence). CDR3 region: CSASPGQNWEQYF. The CDR3 coding sequence is TGCAGTGCTAGCCCCGGGCAAAACTGGGAGCAGTACTTC.

This clonotype was counted many times. The V call is TRBV5-1, the J call TRBJ1-6, with D tentatively TRBD1 (5 bases). The germline gives CDR1 SGHRS, CDR2 YFSETQ. The CDR3 extends over 14 amino acids. V was pared by 0 bases and J by 10 bases, with 11 bases between. The CDR3 here is CASSLDQGVSPLHF. DNA for the CDR3: TGCGCCAGCAGCTTGGATCAGGGTGTGTCACCCCTCCACTTT.

At least ten counts were recorded for this clonotype. The rearrangement links TRBV20-1 to TRBJ2-7, with D possibly matching TRBD1 (5 bases). The length of the CDR3 is 11 residues. The germline V gene has CDR1 DFQATT and CDR2 SNEGSKA (reference sequence). Trimming removed 5 bases from V and 2 bases from J, with 7 bases in between. CDR3 in amino acids: CSASRAYEQYF. CDR3 bases: TGCAGTGCTTCCAGGGCCTACGAGCAGTACTTC.

This clonotype was counted ten times or more. This chain links TRBV5-1 with TRBJ1-2, with 11 bases aligning to TRBD1. Germline-derived CDR1 and CDR2 are SGHRS and YFSETQ. CDR3 length: 16 residues. V was clipped by 2 bases and J by 2 bases; unmatched bases: 5. The CDR3 region is CASSFPGQGANYGYTF. The CDR3 coding sequence is TGCGCCAGCAGCTTCCCCGGACAGGGGGCGAACTATGGCTACACCTTC.

This clonotype showed up just a few times. For the CDR3, the DNA is TGTGCCAGCTCACCGGTCGGGGAGGGGGATCAGCCCCAGCATTTT. Translating it yields CASSPVGEGDQPQHF. The chain couples TRBV18 to TRBJ1-5; D is possibly TRBD1 (6 bases). V was shortened by 3 bases and J by 5 bases, with 14 bases between the two germline ends. The CDR3 runs 15 residues. Germline V CDR1 and CDR2: KGHSH, LQKENI.

This clonotype came up many times. V is TRBV29-1 and J is TRBJ1-1; 7 nucleotides line up with TRBD1. The CDR3 spans 13 residues. Germline loops: CDR1 SQVTM, CDR2 ANQGSEA. J was trimmed by 6 bases and V by 7 bases; bases with no gene match: 11. As DNA, the CDR3 is TGCAGCGCTGGGACAGCCTCGAGGTCTGAAGCTTTCTTT. It translates to CSAGTASRSEAFF.

In regard to this clonotype: The conserved phenylalanine or tryptophan normally closing the CDR3 is absent here, so this likely arose from a read error. Because the CDR3's place on the DNA is in doubt, the DNA is left out and the CDR3 is given as listed by TCRdb. This rearrangement joins TRBV20-1 to TRBJ2-2. CDR1 and CDR2 from the germline V gene are DFQATT and SNEGSKA (reference sequence). From its first to its last residue, the CDR3 has 15 amino acids. CDR3: CSARVSSVNTGELCY.

This clonotype was observed at least ten times. The V call is TRBV12-3 or TRBV12-4, the J call TRBJ2-4, with 8 nucleotides matching TRBD2. V trimming: 6 bases; J trimming: 1 base; junction bases outside the gene matches: 8. The CDR3 is made up of 16 amino acids. The CDR3 bases are TGTGCCAGCAGCCTAGGGACTAGAAAGGCCAAAAACATTCAGTACTTC. Translating gives CASSLGTRKAKNIQYF.

This clonotype was seen many times. This chain connects TRBV4-1 to TRBJ2-7, with D perhaps TRBD1 (6 bases). Germline V gives CDR1 MGHRA, CDR2 YSYEKL. This CDR3 region has 16 residues. The V and J ends lost 2 bases and 0 bases respectively, with 14 bases between them. CDR3 nucleotide sequence: TGCGCCAGCAGCCAACGCGACCGGGACACCTCCTACGAGCAGTACTTC. Protein sequence: CASSQRDRDTSYEQYF.

This clonotype was picked up many times. The V and J genes are TRBV30 and TRBJ1-2; no reliable D call. Germline V gives CDR1 GTSNPN, CDR2 SVGIG (reference sequence). Trimming removed 1 base from V and 11 bases from J, with 11 bases in between. This CDR3 is built from 11 residues. CDR3 nucleotides: TGTGCCTGGAGTGGTGGCGTCGGATACACCTTC. This translates into CAWSGGVGYTF.

The chain employs TRBV12-3 or TRBV12-4 and TRBJ1-5; TRBD1 might be the D (5 bases). V lost 7 bases and J lost 5, with 24 bases in between. The CDR3 consists of 17 residues. CDR3 DNA: TGTGCCAGCACCTTCTACCGCCGCGGGGGGGGGTATCAGCCCCAGCATTTT. It encodes CASTFYRRGGGYQPQHF.

This clonotype was counted at least ten times. The V gene is TRBV12-5, the J gene TRBJ1-1, with D hard to call. V was cut by 3 bases and J by 0 bases, with 5 bases left in between. CDR1 is LGHNT and CDR2 is FRNRAP in the germline V gene. The CDR3 length is 13 residues. The CDR3 loop reads CASGLSVNTEAFF. CDR3 DNA sequence: TGTGCTAGTGGTTTATCGGTGAACACTGAAGCTTTCTTT.

Notes on this clonotype: A much more abundant neighbour one base away suggests this may be a read error. The gene calls are TRBV28 and TRBJ1-1; D might be TRBD1 (5 bases). V was clipped by 3 bases and J by 4 bases, with 15 bases between them. CDR1 MDHEN and CDR2 SYDVKM come from the germline V gene. The CDR3 has 15 amino acids. As DNA, the CDR3 is TGTGCCAGCAGTTTTGGCAAGGGGATTTTCACTGAAGCTTTCTTT. As protein: CASSFGKGIFTEAFF.

To note about this clonotype: Germline and junction disagree at one end, which may indicate a read error. V gene TRBV5-1 combines with J gene TRBJ1-3; D uncertain. Germline loops: CDR1 SGHRS, CDR2 YFSETQ. CDR3 length equals 14 residues. This CDR3 reads CASSLETVGNTLYF. The CDR3 coding sequence is TGCGCCAGCAGCTTGGAGACGGTTGGAAACACCTTATATTTT.

This clonotype was seen many times. The chain has TRBV7-8 and TRBJ1-5; a weak D match, TRBD1 (6 bases). The germline V and J ends were trimmed by 1 base and 2 bases, with 12 bases remaining between them. CDR1 and CDR2 (germline): SGHVS, FQNEAQ. The CDR3 extends over 16 amino acids. In DNA, the CDR3 is TGTGCCAGCAGCTTAGGGACAGTAAATGGCAATCAGCCCCAGCATTTT. It is translated as CASSLGTVNGNQPQHF.

This clonotype was detected many times. The chain carries TRBV9 and TRBJ1-3; no definite D call. CDR1 and CDR2 from the germline V gene are SGDLS and YYNGEE. This CDR3 spans 16 amino acids. The ends were cut back, 0 bases at V and 1 base at J, with 11 bases in the middle. Written as DNA, the CDR3 is TGTGCCAGCAGCGTAGACCCCTTTCAGTCTGGAAACACCATATATTTT. Translated, it gives CASSVDPFQSGNTIYF.

This clonotype was counted only a few times. The chain is built from TRBV18 and TRBJ2-5, with TRBD2 identical over 9 bases. From germline, CDR1 is KGHSH and CDR2 LQKENI. V was pared by 3 bases and J by 0 bases, with 8 bases of the junction left unmatched. This CDR3 has 17 residues. CDR3 region: CASSPTQAGGYQETQYF. CDR3 coding DNA: TGTGCCAGCTCACCTACACAAGCGGGAGGTTACCAAGAGACCCAGTACTTC.

The J gene is TRBJ1-6, the V gene TRBV6-5; D unclear. Germline V gives CDR1 MNHEY, CDR2 SVGAGI. This CDR3 spans 14 amino acids. The V gene lost 4 bases and the J gene lost 5 bases, with 9 bases spanning the gap. The CDR3 region is CASSLDDDNSPLHF. Written as DNA, the CDR3 is TGTGCCAGCAGTTTAGACGATGATAATTCACCCCTCCACTTT.

To note about this clonotype: A clone one base away is much larger, so this may be a read error. V is TRBV6-1 and J is TRBJ1-1, with D unresolved. Germline V gene sequence: CDR1 MNHNS, CDR2 SASEGT. The CDR3 covers 13 residues. This CDR3 reads CASPENSNTEACF. The DNA of the CDR3 is TGTGCCAGCCCCGAAAACAGTAACACTGAAGCTTGCTTT.

The CDR3 here is CASSQSPGQGIEAFF. CDR3 sequence (DNA): TGTGCCAGCTCACAAAGCCCGGGACAGGGTATAGAAGCTTTCTTT. This chain links TRBV18 with TRBJ1-1, with 9 nucleotides matching TRBD1. This CDR3 is 15 amino acids long. V dropped 4 bases and J dropped 8; count of bases not matched to a gene: 11. The germline gives CDR1 KGHSH, CDR2 LQKENI.

The V call is TRBV6-1, the J call TRBJ2-4; perhaps D is TRBD1 or TRBD2 (7 bases each). The CDR3 contains 15 residues. V was trimmed by 5 bases and J by 6 bases, leaving 17 bases between them. Germline V gene sequence: CDR1 MNHNS, CDR2 SASEGT. CDR3 region: CASSSRQGGINIQYF. DNA of the CDR3: TGTGCCAGCAGTAGCCGACAGGGAGGGATAAACATTCAGTACTTC.

There are many counts of this clonotype. The genes are TRBV6-5 and TRBJ1-1; weak D call: TRBD1 (6 bases). V was trimmed by 6 bases and J by 1 base, leaving 9 bases between them. The CDR3 is made up of 13 amino acids. Per germline, CDR1 MNHEY and CDR2 SVGAGI. The CDR3 sequence is CASRGAGNTEAFF. Here the CDR3 DNA reads TGTGCCAGCAGGGGGGCGGGGAACACTGAAGCTTTCTTT.

The table lists this clonotype with many counts. The genes are TRBV13 and TRBJ2-7; 11 nucleotides line up with TRBD1. The CDR3 spans 16 residues. Germline V gives CDR1 PRHDT, CDR2 FYEKMQ (reference sequence). With 0 bases clipped from V and 5 bases from J, the junction kept 6 bases outside the gene matches. CDR3 protein: CASSLGLRTGGHEQYF. For the CDR3, the DNA is TGTGCCAGCAGCTTAGGCCTTCGGACAGGGGGCCACGAGCAGTACTTC.

The chain combines TRBV6-1 with TRBJ1-1; perhaps TRBD1 as D (5 bases). Trimming took 2 bases from V and 6 from J, leaving 13 bases between them. CDR3 length: 14 amino acids. Germline V CDR1 and CDR2: MNHNS, SASEGT. CDR3: CASSEFAGFAEAFF. The CDR3 DNA is TGTGCCAGCAGTGAATTTGCAGGGTTCGCTGAAGCTTTCTTT.

CDR3 residues: CAWSGRGLAVETQYF. Written as DNA, the CDR3 is TGTGCCTGGAGCGGGCGAGGACTAGCGGTCGAGACCCAGTACTTC. The chain combines TRBV30 with TRBJ2-5; 10 bases align to TRBD2. V was clipped by 3 bases and J by 5 bases; unmatched bases: 9. Germline loops: CDR1 GTSNPN, CDR2 SVGIG (reference sequence). The CDR3 is 15 residues long.

This clonotype has at least ten counts. The chain links TRBV11-1 to TRBJ2-5; D possibly corresponds to TRBD2 (5 bases). The ends were cut back, 0 bases at V and 5 bases at J, with 19 bases in the middle. This CDR3 is 17 amino acids long. In germline, CDR1 is SGHAT, CDR2 FQDESV (reference sequence). This CDR3 reads CASSLAEDTRAGETQYF. CDR3 DNA sequence: TGTGCCAGCAGCTTAGCCGAAGACACTAGGGCCGGGGAGACCCAGTACTTC.

This clonotype was observed many times. V is TRBV6-1 and J is TRBJ2-7; no clear D. V lost 1 base to trimming and J lost 1 base, with 5 bases between them. The CDR3 spans 13 residues. Germline V gives CDR1 MNHNS, CDR2 SASEGT. CDR3 amino acids: CASSEGISYEQYF. The DNA of the CDR3 is TGTGCCAGCAGTGAAGGGATTTCCTACGAGCAGTACTTC.

This clonotype was seen ten or more times. The chain couples TRBV7-3 to TRBJ2-6, with 9 bases matching TRBD1. The CDR3 is 18 amino acids. Trimming at V came to 2 bases and at J to 0 bases, leaving 5 bases not matched to a gene. The germline V gene has CDR1 SGHTA and CDR2 FQGTGA. CDR3 bases: TGTGCCAGCAGCTTATCGGGACAGGGACACTCTGGGGCCAACGTCCTGACTTTC. This encodes CASSLSGQGHSGANVLTF.